This TCR beta chain was sequenced in a study of T cell changes during pregnancy in multiple sclerosis. The V gene lost 2 bases and the J gene lost 0 bases, with 9 bases spanning the gap. Germline V gene lookup returns CDR1 SGHRS and CDR2 YFSETQ. CDR3 size: 15 residues. The protocol was immunoSEQ multiplex PCR, while the TCRdb copy is restricted to in-frame clones and leaves out a portion. The sample shows tens of thousands of clones, roughly 94% of them seen only once. This receptor was obtained from a female donor in good health, enrolled as a control in a pregnancy study. Material: peripheral blood, obtained in the second trimester of pregnancy. The chain uses TRBV5-1 and TRBJ2-1, with D hard to call. CDR3 coding DNA: TGCGCCAGCAGCTTCGGAGCCGTCTCCTACAATGAGCAGTTCTTC. Its translation is CASSFGAVSYNEQFF. Full variable domain (remainder filled in from reference TRBV5-1 and TRBJ2-1): KAGVTQTPRYLIKTRGQQVTLSCSPISGHRSVSWYQQTPGQGLQFLFEYFSETQRNKGNFPGRFSGRQFSNSRSEMNVSTLELGDSALYLCASSFGAVSYNEQFFGPGTRLTVL.